Listed below are T cell receptor beta chains from one sample, sequenced in a study of technical replicates of blood from several donors. Assay used: immunoSEQ multiplex PCR; TCRdb lists only in-frame clones, some missing. The sample lists 55,000 to 80,000 clones; about 96% were seen once. Material: T cells isolated from PBMCs. The origin of the receptors is a human donor in good health. Each CDR3 is given without its conserved first and last residue.

v_gene,j_gene,CDR3aa
TRBV7-9,TRBJ2-3,ASSLDRGRDTQY
TRBV9,TRBJ1-5,ASSVPRDRYYQPQH
TRBV27,TRBJ2-7,ASSWAHVSSYEQY
TRBV4-2,TRBJ2-5,ASSQVGLAGLQETQY
TRBV6-1,TRBJ2-1,ASSDQLGTSEQF
TRBV5-1,TRBJ2-1,ASSLWYYTYNEQF
TRBV5-1,TRBJ1-1,ASSLRGRETEAF
TRBV7-9,TRBJ1-2,ASSPKGDYGYT
TRBV11-2,TRBJ1-2,ASSPGQGARGYT
TRBV7-9,TRBJ2-7,ASSLEGGRTYEQY
TRBV28,TRBJ1-4,ASTPTAGVNEKLF
TRBV5-1,TRBJ1-4,ASSLRTENEKLF
TRBV11-2,TRBJ1-1,ASSSAGQGLYGAF
TRBV19,TRBJ1-1,ASSITDSWTHMNTEAF
TRBV11-2,TRBJ2-3,ASSLAQAPDTQY
TRBV29-1,TRBJ2-1,SVEDTVGSGSYYNEQF
TRBV2,TRBJ2-1,ASGGGNRAGYNEQF
TRBV14,TRBJ2-1,ASSPLLSGGYYNEQF
TRBV19,TRBJ2-2,ASRALANTGELF
TRBV25-1,TRBJ1-4,ASSGGTNNEKLF
TRBV27,TRBJ2-1,ASRDRGYNEQF
TRBV5-1,TRBJ1-4,ASSLGAVDEKLF
TRBV11-2,TRBJ2-1,ASSLGGTSGGYNEQF
TRBV29-1,TRBJ2-5,SVGLSDSWETQY
TRBV7-9,TRBJ2-5,ASSQRFPVQETQY
TRBV6-5,TRBJ1-2,ATRGVYGYT
TRBV9,TRBJ1-1,ASSPGTGGSEAF
TRBV2,TRBJ2-1,ASGRTSPGPTQF